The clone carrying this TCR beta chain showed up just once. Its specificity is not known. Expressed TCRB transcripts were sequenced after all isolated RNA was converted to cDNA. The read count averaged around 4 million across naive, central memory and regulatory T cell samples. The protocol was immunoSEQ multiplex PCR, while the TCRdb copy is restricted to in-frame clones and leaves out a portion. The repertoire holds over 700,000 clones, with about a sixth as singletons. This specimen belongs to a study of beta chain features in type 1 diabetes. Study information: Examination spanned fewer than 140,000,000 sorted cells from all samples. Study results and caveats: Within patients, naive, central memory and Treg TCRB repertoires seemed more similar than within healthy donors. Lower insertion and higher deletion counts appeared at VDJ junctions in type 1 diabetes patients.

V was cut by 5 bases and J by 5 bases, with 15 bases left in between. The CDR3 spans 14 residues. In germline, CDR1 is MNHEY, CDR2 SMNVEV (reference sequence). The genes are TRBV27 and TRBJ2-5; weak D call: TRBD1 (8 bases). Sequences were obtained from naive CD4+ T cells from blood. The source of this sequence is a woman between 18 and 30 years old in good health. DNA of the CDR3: TGTGCCAGCAGTCCGGCACAGGGGGGGGAGACCCAGTACTTC. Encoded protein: CASSPAQGGETQYF.